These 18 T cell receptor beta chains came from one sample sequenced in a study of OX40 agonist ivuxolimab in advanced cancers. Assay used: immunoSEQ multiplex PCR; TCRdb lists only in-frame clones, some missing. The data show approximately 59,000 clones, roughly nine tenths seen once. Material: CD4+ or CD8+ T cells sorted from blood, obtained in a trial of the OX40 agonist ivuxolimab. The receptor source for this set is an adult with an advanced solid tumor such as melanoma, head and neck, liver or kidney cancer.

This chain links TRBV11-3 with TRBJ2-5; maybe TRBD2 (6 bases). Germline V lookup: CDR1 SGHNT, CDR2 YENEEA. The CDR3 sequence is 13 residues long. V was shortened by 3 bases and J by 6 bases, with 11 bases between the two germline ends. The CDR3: CASSLDYAQTQYF. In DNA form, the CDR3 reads TGTGCCAGCAGCTTGGACTACGCGCAGACCCAGTACTTC.

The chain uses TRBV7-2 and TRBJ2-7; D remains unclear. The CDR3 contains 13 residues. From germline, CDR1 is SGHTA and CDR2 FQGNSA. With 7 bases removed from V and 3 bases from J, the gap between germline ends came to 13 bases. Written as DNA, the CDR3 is TGTGCCAGCACCCGGTCGGGCGGCTACGAGCAGTACTTC. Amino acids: CASTRSGGYEQYF.

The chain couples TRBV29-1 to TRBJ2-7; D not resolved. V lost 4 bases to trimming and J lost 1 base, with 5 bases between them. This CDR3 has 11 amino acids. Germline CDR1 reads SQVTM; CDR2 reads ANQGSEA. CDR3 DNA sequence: TGCAGCGTTGGCCAGTCCTACGAGCAGTACTTC. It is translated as CSVGQSYEQYF.

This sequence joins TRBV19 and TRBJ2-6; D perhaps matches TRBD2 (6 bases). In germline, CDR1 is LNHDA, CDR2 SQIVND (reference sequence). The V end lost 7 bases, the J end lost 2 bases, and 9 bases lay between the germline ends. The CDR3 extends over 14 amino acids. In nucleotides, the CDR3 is TGTGCCAGTATGGAGGGGCCTGGGGCCAACGTCCTGACTTTC. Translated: CASMEGPGANVLTF.

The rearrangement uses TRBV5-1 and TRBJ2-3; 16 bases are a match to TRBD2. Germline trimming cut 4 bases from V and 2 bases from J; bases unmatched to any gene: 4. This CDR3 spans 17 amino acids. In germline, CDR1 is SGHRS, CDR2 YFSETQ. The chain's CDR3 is CASSVGLAGGPTDTQYF. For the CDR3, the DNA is TGCGCCAGCAGCGTGGGACTAGCGGGAGGGCCCACAGATACGCAGTATTTT.

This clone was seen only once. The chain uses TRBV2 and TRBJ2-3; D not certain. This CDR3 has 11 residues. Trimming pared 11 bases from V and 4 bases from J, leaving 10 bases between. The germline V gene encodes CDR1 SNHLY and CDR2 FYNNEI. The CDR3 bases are TGTGCCGGTGGAGAGGCAGATACGCAGTATTTT. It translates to CAGGEADTQYF.

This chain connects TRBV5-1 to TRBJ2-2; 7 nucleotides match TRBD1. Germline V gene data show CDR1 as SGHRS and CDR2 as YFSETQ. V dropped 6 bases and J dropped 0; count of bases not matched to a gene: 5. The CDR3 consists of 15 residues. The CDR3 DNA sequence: TGCGCCAGCATGCTGGGACAGACGAACACCGGGGAGCTGTTTTTT. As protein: CASMLGQTNTGELFF.

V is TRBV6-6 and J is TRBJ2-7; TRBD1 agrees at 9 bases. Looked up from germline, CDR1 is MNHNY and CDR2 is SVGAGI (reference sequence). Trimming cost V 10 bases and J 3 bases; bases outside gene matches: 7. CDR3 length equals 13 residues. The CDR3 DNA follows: TGTGCCACCCACACAGGGGGCGGCTACGAGCAGTACTTC. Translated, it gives CATHTGGGYEQYF.

In DNA, the CDR3 is TGTGCCAGCATAAGTAGAAGGGGGGGCTCCTACGAGCAGTACTTC. Amino acid sequence: CASISRRGGSYEQYF. This chain uses TRBV6-5 with TRBJ2-7, with TRBD2 as a possible D gene (7 bases). The germline V and J ends were trimmed by 7 bases and 0 bases, with 16 bases remaining between them. Germline V gene lookup returns CDR1 MNHEY and CDR2 SVGAGI. This CDR3 has 15 residues.

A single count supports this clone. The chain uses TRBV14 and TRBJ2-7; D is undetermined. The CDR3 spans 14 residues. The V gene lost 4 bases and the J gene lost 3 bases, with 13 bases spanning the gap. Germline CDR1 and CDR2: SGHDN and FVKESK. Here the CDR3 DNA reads TGTGCCAGCAGCCCGATTGGAAAGGACTACGAGCAGTACTTC. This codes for CASSPIGKDYEQYF.

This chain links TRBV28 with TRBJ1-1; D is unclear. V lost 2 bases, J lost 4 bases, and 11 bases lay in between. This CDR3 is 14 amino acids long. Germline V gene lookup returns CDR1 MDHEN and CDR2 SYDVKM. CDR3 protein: CASSLVQGVTEAFF. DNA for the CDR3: TGTGCCAGCAGTTTAGTACAAGGAGTCACTGAAGCTTTCTTT. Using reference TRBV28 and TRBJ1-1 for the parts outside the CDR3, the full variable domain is DVKVTQSSRYLVKRTGEKVFLECVQDMDHENMFWYRQDPGLGLRLIYFSYDVKMKEKGDIPEGYSVSREKKERFSLILESASTNQTSMYLCASSLVQGVTEAFFGQGTRLTVV.

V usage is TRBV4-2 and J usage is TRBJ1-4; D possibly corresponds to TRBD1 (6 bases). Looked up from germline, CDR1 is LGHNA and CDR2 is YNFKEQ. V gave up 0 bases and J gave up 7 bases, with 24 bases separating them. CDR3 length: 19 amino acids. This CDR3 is CASSQDGGPRLPRAEKLFF. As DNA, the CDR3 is TGTGCCAGCAGCCAAGATGGGGGCCCCCGACTCCCGCGGGCTGAAAAACTGTTTTTT.

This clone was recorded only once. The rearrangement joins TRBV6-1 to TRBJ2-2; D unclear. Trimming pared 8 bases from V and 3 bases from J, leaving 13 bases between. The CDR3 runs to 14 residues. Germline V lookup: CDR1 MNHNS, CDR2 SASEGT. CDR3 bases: TGTGCCAGCGCCCACAATGGAGACACCGGGGAGCTGTTTTTT. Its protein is CASAHNGDTGELFF.

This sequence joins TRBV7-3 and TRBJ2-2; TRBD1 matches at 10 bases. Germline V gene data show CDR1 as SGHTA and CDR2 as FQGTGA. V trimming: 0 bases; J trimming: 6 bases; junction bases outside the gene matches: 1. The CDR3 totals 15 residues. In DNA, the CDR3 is TGTGCCAGCAGCTTAACCGGGACAGGGGCCGGGGAGCTGTTTTTT. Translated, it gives CASSLTGTGAGELFF.

CDR3 nucleotide sequence: TGTGCCAGCAGCGCGAGTCTGCATCAAGAGACCCAGTACTTC. Its translation is CASSASLHQETQYF. The chain uses TRBV5-4 and TRBJ2-5; D call uncertain. Trimming took 4 bases from V and 2 from J, leaving 12 bases between them. CDR1 and CDR2 from the germline V gene are SGHNT and YYREEE (reference sequence). The CDR3 is made up of 14 amino acids.

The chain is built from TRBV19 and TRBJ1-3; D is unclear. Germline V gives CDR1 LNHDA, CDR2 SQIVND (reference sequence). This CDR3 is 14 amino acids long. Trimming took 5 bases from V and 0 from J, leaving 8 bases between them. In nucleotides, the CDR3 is TGTGCCAGTAGTTCCAGGAGCTCTGGAAACACCATATATTTT. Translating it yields CASSSRSSGNTIYF. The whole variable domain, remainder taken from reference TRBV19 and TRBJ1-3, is DGGITQSPKYLFRKEGQNVTLSCEQNLNHDAMYWYRQDPGQGLRLIYYSQIVNDFQKGDIAEGYSVSREKKESFPLTVTSAQKNPTAFYLCASSSRSSGNTIYFGEGSWLTVV.

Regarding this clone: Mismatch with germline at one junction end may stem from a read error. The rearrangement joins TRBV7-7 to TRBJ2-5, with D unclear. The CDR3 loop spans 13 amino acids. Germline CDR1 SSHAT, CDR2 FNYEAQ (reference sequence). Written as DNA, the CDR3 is TGTGCTAGCAGCCCGGATTCCCGAGAGACCCAGTACTTC. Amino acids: CASSPDSRETQYF.

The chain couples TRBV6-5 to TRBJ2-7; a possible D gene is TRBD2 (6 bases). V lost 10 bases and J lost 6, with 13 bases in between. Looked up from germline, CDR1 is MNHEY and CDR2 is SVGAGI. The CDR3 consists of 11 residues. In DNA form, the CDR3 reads TGTGCCACCGGAGGGGTTGGCGAGCAGTACTTC. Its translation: CATGGVGEQYF.